A selection of T cell receptor beta chains follows, all from one sample in a study of CD8+ T cells in alopecia areata. Measured with immunoSEQ multiplex PCR; TCRdb has only the in-frame clones, and not every one. The sample includes around 35,000 clones, approximately 52% of them seen just once. Specimen: NKG2D-high CD8+ T cells sorted from blood. The receptors were gathered from a human donor with alopecia areata. Each CDR3 is given with its conserved first and last residue. Each record gives: J gene, D gene, clone size, V gene, CDR3 protein, CDR3 DNA. The D gene is left open where the match is weak. A clone size is listed for some rows: how often the clone was seen (once, few, many), or a class if it is expanded.

J: TRBJ2-3; D: TRBD1; size: few; V: TRBV29-1; CDR3: CSVLGREQGSTDTQYF; DNA: TGCAGCGTTCTGGGGCGCGAACAGGGGAGCACAGATACGCAGTATTTT
J: TRBJ2-7; D: .; size: large; V: TRBV2; CDR3: CASSEEAPEQYF; DNA: TGTGCCAGCAGTGAAGAGGCCCCCGAGCAGTACTTC
J: TRBJ1-5; D: .; size: .; V: TRBV19; CDR3: CASSADRSQPQHF; DNA: TGTGCCAGTAGTGCCGACAGGTCCCAGCCCCAGCATTTT
J: TRBJ2-3; D: .; size: .; V: TRBV7-9; CDR3: CASSHPQGPGPDTQYF; DNA: TGTGCCAGCAGTCATCCTCAGGGGCCAGGCCCAGATACGCAGTATTTT
J: TRBJ2-1; D: .; size: few; V: TRBV19; CDR3: CASSTQLPNEQFF; DNA: TGTGCCAGTAGTACCCAACTACCCAATGAGCAGTTCTTC
J: TRBJ2-1; D: TRBD1; size: few; V: TRBV29-1; CDR3: CSVEDDLTGNVEQFF; DNA: TGCAGCGTTGAAGATGATTTGACAGGGAATGTTGAGCAGTTCTTC
J: TRBJ2-7; D: .; size: .; V: TRBV4-2; CDR3: CASSGLSKSYEQYF; DNA: TGTGCCAGCAGCGGTTTAAGTAAATCCTACGAGCAGTACTTC
J: TRBJ2-1; D: TRBD2; size: many; V: TRBV7-2; CDR3: CASSLTSGPYNEQFF; DNA: TGTGCCAGCAGCCTAACTAGCGGGCCTTACAATGAGCAGTTCTTC
J: TRBJ1-1; D: .; size: .; V: TRBV7-9; CDR3: CASSFPGSTEAFF; DNA: TGTGCCAGCAGCTTTCCAGGGAGCACTGAAGCTTTCTTT
J: TRBJ2-2; D: .; size: few; V: TRBV5-6; CDR3: CASSLNSRLLAGELFF; DNA: TGTGCCAGCAGCTTGAACAGTCGCCTATTGGCCGGGGAGCTGTTTTTT
J: TRBJ2-7; D: TRBD2; size: .; V: TRBV29-1; CDR3: CSVGTSGVTYEQYF; DNA: TGCAGCGTTGGGACTAGCGGGGTCACCTACGAGCAGTACTTC
J: TRBJ2-2; D: TRBD1; size: .; V: TRBV6-4; CDR3: CASRMGPGQGDPGELFF; DNA: TGTGCCAGCAGAATGGGACCGGGACAGGGAGATCCCGGGGAGCTGTTTTTT
J: TRBJ1-1; D: .; size: .; V: TRBV7-8; CDR3: CASSSRTEAFF; DNA: TGTGCCAGCAGCTCCCGCACTGAAGCTTTCTTT
J: TRBJ2-1; D: .; size: .; V: TRBV7-8; CDR3: CASSPAGTGYNEQFF; DNA: TGTGCCAGCAGCCCGGCCGGGACCGGCTACAATGAGCAGTTCTTC
J: TRBJ2-7; D: .; size: .; V: TRBV7-9; CDR3: CASSPRTTDYEQYF; DNA: TGTGCCAGCAGCCCTCGGACGACCGACTACGAGCAGTACTTC
J: TRBJ2-1; D: TRBD2; size: .; V: TRBV11-3; CDR3: CASSSVTSGGAYNEQFF; DNA: TGTGCCAGCAGCTCCGTGACTAGCGGGGGGGCCTACAATGAGCAGTTCTTC
J: TRBJ2-7; D: .; size: .; V: TRBV29-1; CDR3: CSVVLTPGRGRLEQYF; DNA: TGCAGCGTTGTCCTTACTCCGGGACGCGGCCGTCTTGAGCAGTACTTC
J: TRBJ2-7; D: .; size: once; V: TRBV4-3; CDR3: CASSQDRTNYEQYF; DNA: TGCGCCAGCAGCCAAGATCGGACGAACTACGAGCAGTACTTC
J: TRBJ2-5; D: TRBD2; size: .; V: TRBV27; CDR3: CASSLKRAGAKTQYF; DNA: TGTGCCAGCAGTTTAAAGCGGGCGGGAGCTAAGACCCAGTACTTC
J: TRBJ1-1; D: .; size: few; V: TRBV29-1; CDR3: CSVRVGNTEAFF; DNA: TGCAGCGTCAGAGTGGGGAACACTGAAGCTTTCTTT
J: TRBJ1-1; D: TRBD1; size: few; V: TRBV7-2; CDR3: CASQDRGRGNTEAFF; DNA: TGTGCCAGCCAGGACAGGGGGCGAGGGAACACTGAAGCTTTCTTT
J: TRBJ2-1; D: TRBD2; size: .; V: TRBV4-3; CDR3: CASSQGGSYNEQFF; DNA: TGCGCCAGCAGCCAAGGCGGGAGTTACAATGAGCAGTTCTTC
J: TRBJ1-4; D: TRBD1; size: many; V: TRBV7-2; CDR3: CASSPRDREDEKLFF; DNA: TGTGCCAGCAGCCCCAGGGACAGGGAGGACGAAAAACTGTTTTTT
J: TRBJ2-7; D: .; size: .; V: TRBV10-2; CDR3: CASSSDSSYEQYF; DNA: TGCGCCAGCAGCTCGGACAGCTCCTACGAGCAGTACTTC
J: TRBJ1-2; D: .; size: .; V: TRBV7-9; CDR3: CASSPPGDYGYTF; DNA: TGTGCCAGCAGCCCCCCGGGGGACTATGGCTACACCTTC
J: TRBJ1-1; D: TRBD1; size: .; V: TRBV28; CDR3: CASSPGTGATEAFF; DNA: TGTGCCAGCAGTCCGGGGACAGGGGCCACTGAAGCTTTCTTT
J: TRBJ2-1; D: TRBD2; size: .; V: TRBV28; CDR3: CASSLGGGEGLDEQFF; DNA: TGTGCCAGCAGTTTAGGAGGCGGGGAGGGCCTCGATGAGCAGTTCTTC
J: TRBJ2-1; D: .; size: few; V: TRBV29-1; CDR3: CSVEGTGRENEQFF; DNA: TGCAGCGTTGAAGGGACAGGGCGGGAGAATGAGCAGTTCTTC
J: TRBJ2-7; D: .; size: once; V: TRBV7-2; CDR3: CASSLLAGETYEQYF; DNA: TGTGCCAGCAGCTTATTGGCAGGGGAAACCTACGAGCAGTACTTC
J: TRBJ2-3; D: .; size: few; V: TRBV7-8; CDR3: CASGGHGADTQYF; DNA: TGTGCCAGCGGTGGGCATGGGGCAGATACGCAGTATTTT
J: TRBJ1-6; D: .; size: .; V: TRBV7-2; CDR3: CASSPTTGPHSPLHF; DNA: TGTGCCAGCAGCCCTACAACGGGACCTCATTCACCCCTCCACTTT
J: TRBJ2-2; D: TRBD1; size: once; V: TRBV5-6; CDR3: CASSVGQGWGELFF; DNA: TGTGCCAGCAGCGTAGGACAGGGATGGGGGGAGCTGTTTTTT
J: TRBJ2-1; D: .; size: .; V: TRBV28; CDR3: CASSLRRDHHNEQFF; DNA: TGTGCCAGCAGTTTAAGGCGGGACCACCACAATGAGCAGTTCTTC
J: TRBJ2-7; D: TRBD2; size: .; V: TRBV2; CDR3: CASSERGSTYEQYF; DNA: TGTGCCAGCAGTGAGCGCGGGAGTACCTACGAGCAGTACTTC
J: TRBJ2-7; D: .; size: few; V: TRBV27; CDR3: CASTSQLHEQYF; DNA: TGTGCCAGCACCAGCCAACTGCACGAGCAGTACTTC